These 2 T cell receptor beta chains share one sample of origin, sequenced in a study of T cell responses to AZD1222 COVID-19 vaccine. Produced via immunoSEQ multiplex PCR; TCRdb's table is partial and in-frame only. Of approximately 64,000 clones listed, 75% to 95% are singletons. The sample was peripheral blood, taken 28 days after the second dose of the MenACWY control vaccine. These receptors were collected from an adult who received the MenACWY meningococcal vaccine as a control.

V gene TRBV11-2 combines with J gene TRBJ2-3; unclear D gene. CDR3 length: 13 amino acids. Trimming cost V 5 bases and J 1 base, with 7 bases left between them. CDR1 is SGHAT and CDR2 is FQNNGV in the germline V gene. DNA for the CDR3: TGTGCCAGCAGCCCAATGGGCACAGATACGCAGTATTTT. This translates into CASSPMGTDTQYF.

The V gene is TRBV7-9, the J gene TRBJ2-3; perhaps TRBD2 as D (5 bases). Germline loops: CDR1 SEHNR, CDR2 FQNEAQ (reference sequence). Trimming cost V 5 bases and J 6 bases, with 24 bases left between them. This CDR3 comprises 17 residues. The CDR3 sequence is CASSPGRARAWEDTQYF. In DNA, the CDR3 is TGTGCCAGCAGCCCCGGGCGGGCGAGGGCCTGGGAGGATACGCAGTATTTT.